These 18 T cell receptor beta chains were sequenced from one sample in a study of T cells after yellow fever vaccination. Each CDR3 protein is one row after TCRdb ran MiXCR on the 5' RACE reads. The table records about 45,000 distinct CDR3 sequences, roughly 7% of them present only once. The specimen was CD8+ T cells not binding an NS4B(214-222) dextramer, sorted from PBMCs, collected 45 days after the yellow fever booster vaccination. The source of these receptors is a man between 25 and 39 years old who received the YFV17D yellow fever vaccine.

In this sample, this clonotype turned up many times. The chain couples TRBV2 to TRBJ2-5; 11 positions agree with TRBD2. The junction had 7 bases not matched to a gene; V was cut back by 5 bases and J by 2 bases. The CDR3 consists of 16 residues. Germline CDR1 is SNHLY and CDR2 is FYNNEI. The DNA of the CDR3 is TGTGCCAGCAGTAACCCGGGACTAGCGGAGCAAGAGACCCAGTACTTC. This gives the protein CASSNPGLAEQETQYF. Filled out from reference TRBV2 and TRBJ2-5, the complete variable domain reads EPEVTQTPSHQVTQMGQEVILRCVPISNHLYFYWYRQILGQKVEFLVSFYNNEISEKSEIFDDQFSVERPDGSNFTLKIRSTKLEDSAMYFCASSNPGLAEQETQYFGPGTRLLVL.

In this sample, this clonotype turned up a few times. The chain uses TRBV30 and TRBJ2-1; maybe TRBD2 (7 bases). Trimming cost V 5 bases and J 0 bases, with 23 bases left between them. This CDR3 has 18 residues. Germline V gene sequence: CDR1 GTSNPN, CDR2 SVGIG (reference sequence). DNA for the CDR3: TGTGCCTGGTTCCAAGGGGAGGGGGAACGGAGCTCCTACAATGAGCAGTTCTTC. This gives the protein CAWFQGEGERSSYNEQFF. Combining the CDR3 with reference TRBV30 and TRBJ2-1 gives the whole variable domain SQTIHQWPATLVQPVGSPLSLECTVEGTSNPNLYWYRQAAGRGLQLLFYSVGIGQISSEVPQNLSASRPQDRQFILSSKKLLLSDSGFYLCAWFQGEGERSSYNEQFFGPGTRLTVL.

This clonotype showed up many times. V gene TRBV4-1 combines with J gene TRBJ2-2, with 10 nucleotides matching TRBD2. The CDR3 is made up of 21 amino acids. Germline-derived CDR1 and CDR2 are MGHRA and YSYEKL. The trim removed 0 bases at V and 2 bases at J, leaving 15 bases unmatched. The CDR3 bases are TGCGCCAGCAGCCAAGAAATCGCCGGGTTGCTAGCGGGAGTCAACACCGGGGAGCTGTTTTTT. It specifies CASSQEIAGLLAGVNTGELFF.

This clonotype was counted at least ten times. The chain is built from TRBV6-6 and TRBJ2-7, with D possibly being TRBD2 (5 bases). V lost 10 bases and J lost 6, with 16 bases in between. The CDR3 length is 12 residues. CDR1 is MNHNY and CDR2 is SVGAGI in the germline V gene (reference sequence). The CDR3: CATLRGPGEQYF. Here the CDR3 DNA reads TGTGCCACCCTGCGAGGGCCTGGCGAGCAGTACTTC.

This clonotype has ten or more counts. The chain recombines TRBV20-1 with TRBJ2-1; 9 nucleotides align to TRBD2. J lost 8 bases, V lost 7 bases, and 9 bases had no gene match. Germline CDR1 is DFQATT and CDR2 is SNEGSKA (reference sequence). The CDR3 extends over 13 amino acids. CDR3 bases: TGCAGTGACAAGCCAGCGGGAGGCGATGAGCAGTTCTTC. It encodes CSDKPAGGDEQFF.

This clonotype has at least ten counts. The chain couples TRBV4-3 to TRBJ2-7; 9 bases are shared with TRBD1. Germline V gene sequence: CDR1 LGHNA, CDR2 YSLEER. The CDR3 totals 16 residues. The trim removed 0 bases at V and 4 bases at J, leaving 7 bases unmatched. CDR3 DNA sequence: TGCGCCAGCAGCCAAGAGAATCCGGGACAGGGTTACGAGCAGTACTTC. Its protein product is CASSQENPGQGYEQYF.

This clonotype was seen many times. V usage is TRBV21-1 and J usage is TRBJ2-7; TRBD1 is the table's D call, not checked against the DNA. TRBV21-1 is recorded as a pseudogene. This CDR3 is built from 13 residues. The DNA of the CDR3 is TGTGCCAGCAGCCTATTTGACAGATACGAGCAGTACTTC. Translating it yields CASSLFDRYEQYF.

In this sample, this clonotype turned up many times. V usage is TRBV12-3 or TRBV12-4 and J usage is TRBJ1-5; D gene uncertain. The length of the CDR3 is 14 residues. V lost 2 bases to trimming and J lost 6 bases, with 11 bases between them. CDR3 in amino acids: CASSLSGVGQPQHF. The CDR3, as DNA: TGTGCCAGCAGTTTAAGTGGCGTGGGTCAGCCCCAGCATTTT.

This clonotype was observed a few times. This rearrangement joins TRBV19 to TRBJ1-2; 8 nucleotides agree with TRBD1. CDR3 length: 16 amino acids. The trim removed 0 bases at V and 4 bases at J, leaving 7 bases unmatched. Germline lookup yields CDR1 LNHDA and CDR2 SQIVND (reference sequence). The DNA of the CDR3 is TGTGCCAGTAGTATAGATCGTGTGGGACAGGCCTATGGCTACACCTTC. Its protein is CASSIDRVGQAYGYTF.

The V and J genes are TRBV4-3 and TRBJ1-3; tentatively, D is TRBD1 (6 bases). The CDR3 covers 14 residues. Germline CDR1 and CDR2: LGHNA and YSLEER. V gave up 2 bases and J gave up 4 bases, with 9 bases separating them. The CDR3: CASSQSRGGNTIYF. CDR3 coding DNA: TGCGCCAGCAGCCAATCCAGGGGAGGAAACACCATATATTTT.

This clonotype was seen ten or more times. This rearrangement joins TRBV12-3 or TRBV12-4 to TRBJ2-1; 9 nucleotides line up with TRBD2. The CDR3 loop spans 19 amino acids. V trimming: 1 base; J trimming: 4 bases; junction bases outside the gene matches: 14. The CDR3 loop reads CASSLELAGLGDLYNEQFF. The CDR3 bases are TGTGCCAGCAGTTTAGAACTAGCGGGCTTGGGGGACCTTTACAATGAGCAGTTCTTC.

This clonotype was detected many times. V usage is TRBV5-6 and J usage is TRBJ2-7, with 8 bases identical to TRBD2. CDR1 is SGHDT and CDR2 is YYEEEE in the germline V gene. The length of the CDR3 is 15 residues. V lost 4 bases to trimming and J lost 4 bases; unmatched junction nucleotides: 10. CDR3 sequence: CASSHLSGSKYEQYF. Written as DNA, the CDR3 is TGTGCCAGCAGCCATCTAAGCGGGAGTAAGTACGAGCAGTACTTC.

This clonotype was seen a few times. The chain joins TRBV29-1 to TRBJ2-3, with TRBD1 as a possible D gene (6 bases). Germline V CDR1 and CDR2: SQVTM, ANQGSEA. V lost 3 bases to trimming and J lost 14 bases, with 18 bases between them. The CDR3 contains 12 residues. In DNA, the CDR3 is TGCAGCGTTGAGTCAGGACCGTGGGGGCCGTATTTT. This codes for CSVESGPWGPYF.

At least ten counts were recorded for this clonotype. J is TRBJ2-7 and V is TRBV20-1; 8 bases align to TRBD2. The germline V gene has CDR1 DFQATT and CDR2 SNEGSKA (reference sequence). The junction had 13 bases not matched to a gene; V was cut back by 0 bases and J by 0 bases. The CDR3 has 18 amino acids. The CDR3 bases are TGCAGTGCTAGAGATATTCTCCCCGAAGCGGGGGTCTCCTACGAGCAGTACTTC. It yields the protein CSARDILPEAGVSYEQYF.

This clonotype was seen more than once but under ten times. The J gene is TRBJ2-3, the V gene TRBV18; 8 bases align to TRBD2. The CDR3 totals 17 residues. Per germline, CDR1 KGHSH and CDR2 LQKENI. Trimming cost V 2 bases and J 2 bases; bases outside gene matches: 9. For the CDR3, the DNA is TGTGCCAGCTCACCAAGATCTAGCGGGTTTTCCACAGATACGCAGTATTTT. Translated, it gives CASSPRSSGFSTDTQYF.

This clonotype was seen many times. A read error may account for a junction end that differs from germline. J is TRBJ1-1 and V is TRBV20-1; tentatively, D is TRBD1 (5 bases). Looked up from germline, CDR1 is DFQATT and CDR2 is SNEGSKA (reference sequence). The CDR3 runs to 15 residues. CDR3: CSARDGLTENTEAFF. The CDR3 region has the DNA TGCAGTGCCAGAGATGGATTGACAGAGAACACTGAAGCTTTCTTT.

This clonotype was picked up many times. The rearrangement joins TRBV7-6 to TRBJ2-7, with a possible D match to TRBD1 (5 bases). V lost 1 base and J 5 bases, leaving 9 bases between the germline ends. This CDR3 has 13 amino acids. Germline CDR1 reads SGHVS; CDR2 reads FNYEAQ. The CDR3 DNA sequence: TGTGCCAGCAGCTTAGGAACAGGCCACGAGCAGTACTTC. The encoded protein is CASSLGTGHEQYF.

This clonotype was seen ten or more times. The chain combines TRBV15 with TRBJ2-7; 10 nucleotides align to TRBD2. The germline V gene has CDR1 LNHNV and CDR2 YYDKDF (reference sequence). With 1 base clipped from V and 4 bases from J, the junction kept 4 bases outside the gene matches. The CDR3 spans 15 residues. CDR3 bases: TGTGCCACCAGCAGAGGGCTAGCGGGAGTGTACGAGCAGTACTTC. This sequence encodes CATSRGLAGVYEQYF.